Listed here are 16 T cell receptor beta chains from one sample, sequenced in a study of blood T cell repertoires in COVID-19. The assay was immunoSEQ multiplex PCR, and TCRdb's table has in-frame clones only and misses some. The profile shows about 190,000 clones, 82% of them singletons. The sequenced sample was peripheral blood. Every receptor here comes from an older woman with COVID-19, enrolled during active disease.

The genes are TRBV30 and TRBJ2-7, with 9 bases aligning to TRBD1. CDR3 length: 12 residues. Germline CDR1 is GTSNPN and CDR2 is SVGIG (reference sequence). The ends lost 3 bases at V and 4 bases at J; junction bases unmatched: 1. The CDR3 bases are TGTGCCTGGAGGGGGACAGGGTACGAGCAGTACTTC. Protein product: CAWRGTGYEQYF.

This chain connects TRBV10-3 to TRBJ2-2; 8 nucleotides line up with TRBD2. The CDR3 is 16 residues long. Losses at the gene ends were 4 bases for V and 5 bases for J; bases not matched to a gene: 9. Germline CDR1 ENHRY, CDR2 SYGVKD. The CDR3, as DNA: TGTGCCATCAGTGGACAACCCCGGGAGGGGACCGGGGAGCTGTTTTTT. This sequence encodes CAISGQPREGTGELFF.

CDR3 coding DNA: TGTGCCAGCAGTCGAACCGGGACAGGGGGTTTCGAGCAGTACGTC. It encodes CASSRTGTGGFEQYV. V usage is TRBV6-5 and J usage is TRBJ2-7, with 11 bases fitting TRBD1. This CDR3 is built from 15 residues. Germline V gives CDR1 MNHEY, CDR2 SVGAGI. V trimming: 5 bases; J trimming: 6 bases; junction bases outside the gene matches: 9.

This clone has at least ten counts. V gene TRBV27 combines with J gene TRBJ2-1, with D perhaps TRBD1 (6 bases). Trimming removed 5 bases at V and 4 bases at J, with 15 bases between. CDR1 is MNHEY and CDR2 is SMNVEV in the germline V gene (reference sequence). CDR3 length: 15 residues. This CDR3 is CASSPWGPLYNEQFF. CDR3 sequence (DNA): TGTGCCAGCAGTCCATGGGGGCCTCTATACAATGAGCAGTTCTTC.

V is TRBV12-5 and J is TRBJ2-7; D is perhaps TRBD2 (6 bases). V lost 5 bases to trimming and J lost 6 bases, with 17 bases between them. The CDR3 contains 14 residues. Germline CDR1 reads LGHNT; CDR2 reads FRNRAP. The CDR3 nucleotides are TGTGCTAGTGGTGGAGACAATCACGGGGGCGAGCAGTACTTC. Translated: CASGGDNHGGEQYF. The complete variable domain, with remaining parts taken from reference TRBV12-5 and TRBJ2-7, reads DARVTQTPRHKVTEMGQEVTMRCQPILGHNTVFWYRQTMMQGLELLAYFRNRAPLDDSGMPKDRFSAEMPDATLATLKIQPSEPRDSAVYFCASGGDNHGGEQYFGPGTRLTVT.

The chain couples TRBV4-2 to TRBJ2-7; weak D call: TRBD2 (5 bases). The CDR3 spans 14 residues. The germline CDR1 and CDR2 sequences are LGHNA and YNFKEQ. V was trimmed by 5 bases and J by 5 bases, leaving 16 bases between them. The CDR3, as DNA: TGTGCCAGCAGCTCGCGAGGGCCCATGGACGAGCAGTACTTC. This encodes CASSSRGPMDEQYF.

Of note for this clone: Other DNA sequences in this sample translate to the same CDR3. The rearrangement links TRBV6-1 to TRBJ1-5; D not certain. Germline assignment: CDR1 MNHNS and CDR2 SASEGT. This CDR3 is built from 14 residues. V shed 0 bases and J shed 6 bases, with 9 bases lying between them. The CDR3 sequence: CASSEARGGQPQHF. In nucleotides, the CDR3 is TGTGCCAGCAGTGAAGCCCGGGGAGGTCAGCCCCAGCATTTT.

This clone is a singleton in its sample. The V and J genes are TRBV5-5 and TRBJ1-1; possible D gene TRBD1, 5 bases. From germline, CDR1 is SGHKS and CDR2 YYEKEE (reference sequence). The CDR3 is 15 residues long. V shed 4 bases and J shed 0 bases, with 13 bases lying between them. CDR3 region: CASSPVGGVNTEAFF. In nucleotides, the CDR3 is TGTGCCAGCAGCCCCGTCGGGGGGGTGAACACTGAAGCTTTCTTT.

V gene TRBV18 combines with J gene TRBJ2-5; D call uncertain. The germline V gene has CDR1 KGHSH and CDR2 LQKENI. Trimming shortened V by 2 bases and J by 1 base, and 5 bases separated the two germline ends. This CDR3 is 13 amino acids long. The CDR3 reads CASSPEVQETQYF. CDR3 coding DNA: TGTGCCAGCTCACCAGAGGTCCAAGAGACCCAGTACTTC.

The gene calls are TRBV27 and TRBJ2-1; perhaps TRBD1 as D (6 bases). Deletions cut 5 bases from V and 2 bases from J, with 13 bases between. Germline V gene lookup returns CDR1 MNHEY and CDR2 SMNVEV (reference sequence). This CDR3 has 15 residues. The CDR3 here is CASSDGAGAYNEQFF. The CDR3 region has the DNA TGTGCCAGCAGTGACGGGGCAGGGGCCTACAATGAGCAGTTCTTC.

The chain links TRBV7-3 to TRBJ2-2; D is possibly TRBD1 (6 bases). Germline V lookup: CDR1 SGHTA, CDR2 FQGTGA. The CDR3 is 16 amino acids. V was clipped by 1 base and J by 3 bases, with 12 bases between them. The CDR3 nucleotides read TGTGCCAGCAGCTTAAATGGACAGCCACACACCGGGGAGCTGTTTTTT. It is translated as CASSLNGQPHTGELFF.

The rearrangement uses TRBV5-4 and TRBJ2-1; TRBD2 matches at 10 bases. Germline CDR1 and CDR2: SGHNT and YYREEE (reference sequence). V lost 6 bases, J lost 4 bases, and 4 bases stayed unmatched. The CDR3 spans 14 residues. The CDR3 sequence: CASMIAGGYNEQFF. The CDR3 DNA reads TGTGCCAGCATGATAGCGGGGGGTTACAATGAGCAGTTCTTC. The full variable domain, with the rest looked up from reference TRBV5-4 and TRBJ2-1, is ETGVTQSPTHLIKTRGQQVTLRCSSQSGHNTVSWYQQALGQGPQFIFQYYREEENGRGNFPPRFSGLQFPNYSSELNVNALELDDSALYLCASMIAGGYNEQFFGPGTRLTVL.

The chain carries TRBV5-1 and TRBJ1-5; D is perhaps TRBD1 (5 bases). Trimming shortened V by 4 bases and J by 1 base, and 18 bases separated the two germline ends. This CDR3 has 17 residues. The germline CDR1 and CDR2 sequences are SGHRS and YFSETQ. The DNA for the CDR3 is TGCGCCAGCAGCCCCGAAGGGGTTAAGGGGAGCAATCAGCCCCAGCATTTT. As protein: CASSPEGVKGSNQPQHF. Filled out from reference TRBV5-1 and TRBJ1-5, the complete variable domain reads KAGVTQTPRYLIKTRGQQVTLSCSPISGHRSVSWYQQTPGQGLQFLFEYFSETQRNKGNFPGRFSGRQFSNSRSEMNVSTLELGDSALYLCASSPEGVKGSNQPQHFGDGTRLSIL.

V and J are TRBV11-2 and TRBJ1-5, with D unclear. Germline-derived CDR1 and CDR2 are SGHAT and FQNNGV. The CDR3 consists of 13 residues. Trimming pared 3 bases from V and 3 bases from J, leaving 6 bases between. In DNA, the CDR3 is TGTGCCAGCAGCTTGGCAGACAATCAGCCCCAGCATTTT. Translated, it gives CASSLADNQPQHF.

The chain has TRBV15 and TRBJ2-3; 11 bases match TRBD2. Germline CDR1 LNHNV, CDR2 YYDKDF (reference sequence). V trimming: 6 bases; J trimming: 4 bases; junction bases outside the gene matches: 3. The CDR3 is made up of 14 amino acids. The CDR3: CATSSGGVADTQYF. The CDR3 DNA is TGTGCCACCAGTAGCGGGGGGGTCGCAGATACGCAGTATTTT.

The chain joins TRBV27 to TRBJ1-4, with 11 positions matching TRBD1. The V gene end was trimmed by 2 bases and the J gene end by 10 bases; junction bases not matched to a gene: 9. The germline gives CDR1 MNHEY, CDR2 SMNVEV (reference sequence). This CDR3 is built from 16 residues. CDR3 protein: CASSLRPGTGGLKLFF. The CDR3 coding sequence is TGTGCCAGCAGTTTACGCCCCGGGACAGGGGGTTTAAAACTGTTTTTT.